Only a few counts were recorded for the clone carrying this T cell receptor (beta chain). Its antigen is currently unknown. The data were obtained in a study of T cells in Graves' hyperthyroidism and ophthalmopathy. Across the study: Peripheral blood was acquired at first diagnosis, ahead of any therapy whatsoever. Study-wide findings and caveats: Most clonotypes that expanded in the thyroid above 0.001 also showed up in blood.

V shed 4 bases, J shed 4 bases, and the junction held 7 bases outside the gene matches. The germline CDR1 and CDR2 sequences are MNHEY and SVGEGT. This CDR3 has 14 amino acids. There were TCR beta CDR3 regions amplified from RNA transcripts. HTBI primers drove first-round RT-PCR of the TCR CDR3. TCRdb fed the multiplex PCR reads into MiXCR, producing one record per CDR3 protein. Of roughly 500,000 distinct CDR3 sequences listed, under 25% were seen once; the top ten hold approximately 49%. Duration under 3 months, a NOSPECS grade of at least 4, and a Clinical Activity Score of at least 3 characterized the ophthalmopathy patients.

The origin of this receptor is a woman aged 70-85 years with Graves' ophthalmopathy. The sequencing input was blood. V gene TRBV6-2 or TRBV6-3 combines with J gene TRBJ2-7; 7 nucleotides match TRBD1. The DNA of the CDR3 is TGTGCCAGCAGTTTCTCCGGGACAGCGTACGAGCAGTACTTC. Amino acid sequence: CASSFSGTAYEQYF.